This is a list of T cell receptor beta chains from one sample in a study of early T cells in non-severe SARS-CoV-2 infection. MiXCR was run by TCRdb on the 5' RACE reads, yielding one entry per CDR3 protein. Here the sample spans 75,000 to 100,000 distinct CDR3 sequences, roughly 17% being singletons. Sequencing was done on a sample of whole blood. Source of these receptors: an adult who was a healthcare worker with PCR-confirmed SARS-CoV-2 infection or an uninfected control (not recorded which). The CDR3 runs from the conserved cysteine through the conserved F or W. The order of the fields is V gene, CDR3 protein.

v_call: TRBV12-3/TRBV12-4
cdr3_aa: CASSFLRGNEQFF

v_call: TRBV20-1
cdr3_aa: CSARVSSGPTGELFF

v_call: TRBV5-1
cdr3_aa: CASSFRQGRRETQYF

v_call: TRBV2
cdr3_aa: CASSRSNEQFF

v_call: TRBV20-1
cdr3_aa: CSARDGNEQFF

v_call: TRBV29-1
cdr3_aa: CSVAWGSNQPQHF

v_call: TRBV2
cdr3_aa: CASSGRFSYEQYF

v_call: TRBV28
cdr3_aa: CASRLHRSGRADYEQYF

v_call: TRBV6-5
cdr3_aa: CATGTVYNEQFF

v_call: TRBV2
cdr3_aa: CASIPGQGAGYGYTF

v_call: TRBV28
cdr3_aa: CASGRQGQVYEQYF

v_call: TRBV5-5
cdr3_aa: CASSFNRGANTEAFF

v_call: TRBV20-1
cdr3_aa: CSARGNPGYSTDTQYF

v_call: TRBV6-4
cdr3_aa: CASSDGLAGDTDTQYF

v_call: TRBV19
cdr3_aa: CASSDYGSLLDGYTF

v_call: TRBV18
cdr3_aa: CASSLQGADEVQYF

v_call: TRBV11-2
cdr3_aa: CASSSLFGNTIYF

v_call: TRBV7-2
cdr3_aa: CASSLAARLVESPLYEQYF

v_call: TRBV5-1
cdr3_aa: CASSSVDRGLFRSTEAFF

v_call: TRBV18
cdr3_aa: CASSPRGRRTNYGYTF

v_call: TRBV28
cdr3_aa: CASSLLGQGDTGELFF

v_call: TRBV7-8
cdr3_aa: CASSLRTNQPQHF

v_call: TRBV20-1
cdr3_aa: CSARGNADTQYF

v_call: TRBV5-1
cdr3_aa: CASSLNSPEQYF

v_call: TRBV19
cdr3_aa: CASSLTAFRDGYTF

v_call: TRBV28
cdr3_aa: CASSQLAGLVGQYF

v_call: TRBV6-2/TRBV6-3
cdr3_aa: CASRTSDRPFYEQYF

v_call: TRBV12-3/TRBV12-4
cdr3_aa: CASTPRVAGGPAPGPDTQYF

v_call: TRBV18
cdr3_aa: CASSPKQSGTSQETQYF

v_call: TRBV12-3/TRBV12-4
cdr3_aa: CASSYGTGEPDTQYF

v_call: TRBV12-3/TRBV12-4
cdr3_aa: CASRPKQLEAFF

v_call: TRBV20-1
cdr3_aa: CSAREGISGNTIYF

v_call: TRBV7-8
cdr3_aa: CASSLRDRGGTEAFF